This record concerns one T cell receptor (beta chain) sequence. Antigen unknown. Before sequencing took place, the ViraFEST assay used viral peptide pools to expand antigen-specific CD4+ T cells. Once cultured for approximately ten days, the cells underwent separation to obtain CD4+ T cells. Neither prior SARS-CoV-2 infection nor positive nucleocapsid antibodies were present in the vaccine recipients. Each well held 1.5 million to 2.5 million PBMC cultured with approximately 9.6 ug/ml peptides and 9.5 to 10 IU/ml IL-2. A half-volume exchange with IL-2 medium occurred on days 3 and 7. TCRdb's table, derived via immunoSEQ multiplex PCR, lists solely in-frame clones and lacks some. Found here are 50,000 to 60,000 clones, about two thirds of them singletons; the top ten hold about 16%. The entry originates in a study of vaccination effects on CD4 cells after COVID-19. In the study overall: Subjects were given two BNT162b2 or mRNA-1273 vaccine doses.

CDR3 length: 15 residues. After removal of 7 bases from V and 4 bases from J, the junction contained 8 bases not matched to a gene. The V gene's germline CDR1 is SGHRS and CDR2 YFSETQ. The TCR sequence derives from a human donor who received a COVID-19 vaccine. V usage is TRBV5-1 and J usage is TRBJ2-1, with 10 bases that match TRBD2. The source material was CD4+ T cells from PBMCs cultured with SARS-CoV-2 spike peptides, sampled before COVID-19 vaccination. The CDR3 DNA is TGCGCCAGCGCCCTAGCGGGAGCGGCATACAATGAGCAGTTCTTC. This gives the protein CASALAGAAYNEQFF.